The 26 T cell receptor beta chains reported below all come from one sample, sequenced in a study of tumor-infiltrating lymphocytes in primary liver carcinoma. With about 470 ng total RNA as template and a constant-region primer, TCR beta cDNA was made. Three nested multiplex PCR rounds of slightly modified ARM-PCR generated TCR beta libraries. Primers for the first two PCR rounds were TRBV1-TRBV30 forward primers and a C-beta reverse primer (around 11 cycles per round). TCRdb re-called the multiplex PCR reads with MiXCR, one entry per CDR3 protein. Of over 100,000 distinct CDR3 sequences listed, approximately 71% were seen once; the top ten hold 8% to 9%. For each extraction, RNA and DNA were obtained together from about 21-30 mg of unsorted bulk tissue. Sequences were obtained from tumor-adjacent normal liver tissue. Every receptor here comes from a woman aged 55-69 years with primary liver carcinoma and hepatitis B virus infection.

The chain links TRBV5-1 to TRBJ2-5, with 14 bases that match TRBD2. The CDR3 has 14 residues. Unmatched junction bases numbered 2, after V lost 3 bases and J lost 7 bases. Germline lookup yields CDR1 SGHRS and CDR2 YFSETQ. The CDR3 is CASSSGLAGGTQYF. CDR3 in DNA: TGCGCCAGCAGCTCCGGACTAGCGGGGGGGACCCAGTACTTC.

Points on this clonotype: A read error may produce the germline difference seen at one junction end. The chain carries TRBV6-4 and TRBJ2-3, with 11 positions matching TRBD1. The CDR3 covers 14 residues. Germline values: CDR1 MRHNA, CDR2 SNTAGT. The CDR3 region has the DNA TGTGCCAGCAGTGAGGGACAGGGGGTAGATACGCAATATTTT. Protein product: CASSEGQGVDTQYF.

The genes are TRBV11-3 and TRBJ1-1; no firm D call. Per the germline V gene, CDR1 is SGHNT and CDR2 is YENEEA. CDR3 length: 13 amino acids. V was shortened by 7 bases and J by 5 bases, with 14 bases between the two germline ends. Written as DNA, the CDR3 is TGTGCCAGCATCCATGGCAGGATTACTGAAGCTTTCTTT. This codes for CASIHGRITEAFF.

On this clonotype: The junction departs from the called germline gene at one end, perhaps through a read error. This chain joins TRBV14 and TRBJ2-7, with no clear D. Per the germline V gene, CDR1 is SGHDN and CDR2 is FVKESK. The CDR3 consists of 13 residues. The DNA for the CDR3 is TGTGACAGCAGCCAAGTGGGTGGCTACGAGCAGTACTTC. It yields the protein CDSSQVGGYEQYF.

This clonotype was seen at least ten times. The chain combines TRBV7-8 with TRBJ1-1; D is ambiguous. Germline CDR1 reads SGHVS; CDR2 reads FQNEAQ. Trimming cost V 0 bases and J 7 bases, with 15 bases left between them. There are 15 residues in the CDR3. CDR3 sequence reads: CASSLAFLSGDEAFF. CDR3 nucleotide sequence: TGTGCCAGCAGCTTAGCCTTCTTGAGCGGGGATGAAGCTTTCTTT. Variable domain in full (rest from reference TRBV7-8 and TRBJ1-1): GAGVSQSPRYKVAKRGQDVALRCDPISGHVSLFWYQQALGQGPEFLTYFQNEAQLDKSGLPSDRFFAERPEGSVSTLKIQRTQQEDSAVYLCASSLAFLSGDEAFFGQGTRLTVV.

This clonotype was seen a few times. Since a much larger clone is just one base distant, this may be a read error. CDR3 sequence (DNA): TGTGCCATCGACGAACAGGGTTACTATAATTCACCCCTCCACTTT. It translates to CAIDEQGYYNSPLHF. This rearrangement joins TRBV10-3 to TRBJ1-6, with a weak D call TRBD1 (6 bases). Between the trimmed V and J ends, which lost 8 bases and 3 bases, there was a span of 14 bases. CDR3 length: 15 amino acids. Germline CDR1 ENHRY, CDR2 SYGVKD.

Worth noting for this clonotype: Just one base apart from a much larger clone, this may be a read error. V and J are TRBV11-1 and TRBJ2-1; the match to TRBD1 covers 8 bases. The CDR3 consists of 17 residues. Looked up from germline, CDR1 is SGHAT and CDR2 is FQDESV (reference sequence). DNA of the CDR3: TGTGCCAGCAGATCCCGGGACAGGTCTTTCTCCGACAATGAGCAGTTCTTC. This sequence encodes CASRSRDRSFSDNEQFF.

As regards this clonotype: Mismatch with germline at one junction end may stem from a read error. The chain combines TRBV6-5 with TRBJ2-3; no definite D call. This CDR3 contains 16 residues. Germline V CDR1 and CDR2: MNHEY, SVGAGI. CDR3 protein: CASRYLRNSRTYTQYF. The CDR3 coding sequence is TGTGCCAGCAGGTATCTCCGGAACTCCCGCACATATACGCAGTATTTT.

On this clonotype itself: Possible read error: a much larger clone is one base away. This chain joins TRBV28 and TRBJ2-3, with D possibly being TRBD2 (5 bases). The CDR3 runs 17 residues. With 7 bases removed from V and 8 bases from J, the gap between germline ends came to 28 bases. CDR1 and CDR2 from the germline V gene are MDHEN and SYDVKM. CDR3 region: CASNGVRRSSQSGTQYF. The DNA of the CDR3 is TGTGCCAGCAATGGCGTAAGGAGGTCCTCGCAGAGTGGTACGCAGTATTTT.

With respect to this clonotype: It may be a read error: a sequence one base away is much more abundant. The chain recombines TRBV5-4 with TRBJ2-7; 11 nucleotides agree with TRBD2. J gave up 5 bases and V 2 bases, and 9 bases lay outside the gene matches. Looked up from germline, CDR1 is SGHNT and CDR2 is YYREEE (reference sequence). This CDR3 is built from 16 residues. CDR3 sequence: CASSFRISGRADEQYF. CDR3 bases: TGTGCCAGCAGCTTTCGGATTAGCGGGAGGGCCGACGAGCAGTACTTC.

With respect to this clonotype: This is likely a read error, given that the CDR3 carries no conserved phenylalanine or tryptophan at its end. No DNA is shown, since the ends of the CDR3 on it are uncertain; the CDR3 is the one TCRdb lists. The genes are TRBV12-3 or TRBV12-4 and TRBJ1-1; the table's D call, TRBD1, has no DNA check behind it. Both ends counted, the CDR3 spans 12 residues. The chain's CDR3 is CATRTPDTESLL.

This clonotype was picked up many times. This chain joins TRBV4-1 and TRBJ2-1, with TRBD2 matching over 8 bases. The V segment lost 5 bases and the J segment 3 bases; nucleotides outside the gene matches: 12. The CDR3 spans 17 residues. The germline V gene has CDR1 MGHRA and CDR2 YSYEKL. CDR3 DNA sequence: TGCGCCAGCAGCGATGGCCGGGAGGGGTATCTCTACAATGAGCAGTTCTTC. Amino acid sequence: CASSDGREGYLYNEQFF.

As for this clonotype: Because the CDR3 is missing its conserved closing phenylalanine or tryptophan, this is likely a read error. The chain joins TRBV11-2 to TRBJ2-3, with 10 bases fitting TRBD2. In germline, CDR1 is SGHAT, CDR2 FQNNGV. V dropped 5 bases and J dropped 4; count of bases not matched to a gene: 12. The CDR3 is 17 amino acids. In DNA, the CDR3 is TGTGCCAGCAGCCTAGGGGGACTAGCGTACACGTCAGATACGCAGTATCTT. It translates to CASSLGGLAYTSDTQYL.

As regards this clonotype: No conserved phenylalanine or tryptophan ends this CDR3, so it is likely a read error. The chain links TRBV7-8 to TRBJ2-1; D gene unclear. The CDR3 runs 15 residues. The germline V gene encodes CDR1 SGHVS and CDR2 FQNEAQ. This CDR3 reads CANSPQPGSYNEQFL. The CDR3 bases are TGTGCCAACAGCCCCCAGCCGGGCTCCTACAATGAGCAGTTCCTC.

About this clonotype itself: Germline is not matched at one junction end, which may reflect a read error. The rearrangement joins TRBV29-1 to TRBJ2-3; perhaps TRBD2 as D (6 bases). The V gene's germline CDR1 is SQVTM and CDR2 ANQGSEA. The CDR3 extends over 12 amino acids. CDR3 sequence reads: CSATTTGDTKYF. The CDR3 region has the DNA TGCAGCGCCACGACAACGGGAGATACGAAGTATTTT.

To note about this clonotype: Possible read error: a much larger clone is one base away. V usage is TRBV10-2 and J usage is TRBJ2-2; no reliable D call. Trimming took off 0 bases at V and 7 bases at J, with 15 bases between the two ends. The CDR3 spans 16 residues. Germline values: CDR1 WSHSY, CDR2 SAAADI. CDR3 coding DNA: TGCGCCAGCAGTGAGTCGCGGCCGGCAGTTGACGGGGAGCTGTTTTTT. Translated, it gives CASSESRPAVDGELFF.

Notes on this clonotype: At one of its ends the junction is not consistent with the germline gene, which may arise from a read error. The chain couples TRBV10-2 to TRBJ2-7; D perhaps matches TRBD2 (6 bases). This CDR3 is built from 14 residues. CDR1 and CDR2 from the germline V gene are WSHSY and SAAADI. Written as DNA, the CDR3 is TGCGCCAGCAGTGTACAGAGCGGGTCCTACAAGCAGTACTTC. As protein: CASSVQSGSYKQYF.

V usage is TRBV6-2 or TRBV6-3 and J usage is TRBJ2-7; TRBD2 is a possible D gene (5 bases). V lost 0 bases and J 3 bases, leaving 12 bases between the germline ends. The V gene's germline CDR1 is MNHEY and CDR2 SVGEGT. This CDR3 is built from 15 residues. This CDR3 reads CASSYSGSRVYEQYF. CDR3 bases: TGTGCCAGCAGTTACTCTGGGAGTAGGGTCTACGAGCAGTACTTC.

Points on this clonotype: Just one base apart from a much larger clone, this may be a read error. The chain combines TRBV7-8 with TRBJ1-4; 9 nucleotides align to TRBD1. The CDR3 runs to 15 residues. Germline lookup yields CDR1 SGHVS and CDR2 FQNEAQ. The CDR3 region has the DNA TGTGCCAGCAGTCAACAGGGGGCAACTAATAAAAAACTGTTTTTT. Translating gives CASSQQGATNKKLFF.

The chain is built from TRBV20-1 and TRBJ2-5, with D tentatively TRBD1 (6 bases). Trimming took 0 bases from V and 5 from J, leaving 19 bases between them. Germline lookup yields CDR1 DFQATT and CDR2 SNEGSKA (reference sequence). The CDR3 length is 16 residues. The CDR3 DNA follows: TGCAGTGCTAGAGATAGGGGGTCTCCCCGCTTGGAGACCCAGTACTTC. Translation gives CSARDRGSPRLETQYF.

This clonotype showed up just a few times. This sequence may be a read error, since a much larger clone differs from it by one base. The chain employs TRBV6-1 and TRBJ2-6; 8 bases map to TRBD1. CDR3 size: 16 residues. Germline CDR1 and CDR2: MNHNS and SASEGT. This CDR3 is CASSERAPQGANILTF. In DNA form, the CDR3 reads TGTGCCAGCAGTGAGAGGGCCCCTCAGGGGGCCAACATCCTGACTTTC.

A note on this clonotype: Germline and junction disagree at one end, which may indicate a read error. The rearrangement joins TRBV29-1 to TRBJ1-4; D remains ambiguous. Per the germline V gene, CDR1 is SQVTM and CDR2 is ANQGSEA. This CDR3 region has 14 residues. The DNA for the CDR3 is TGCAGTGTTGAAGGTAGCAGGAGAGGTGAAAAAGTGTTTTTT. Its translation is CSVEGSRRGEKVFF. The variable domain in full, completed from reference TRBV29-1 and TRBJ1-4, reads SAVISQKPSRDICQRGTSLTIQCQVDSQVTMMFWYRQQPGQSLTLIATANQGSEATYESGFVIDKFPISRPNLTFSTLTVSNMSPEDSSIYLCSVEGSRRGEKVFFGSGTQLSVL.

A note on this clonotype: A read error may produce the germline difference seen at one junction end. CDR3 protein: CASSSVLAIQEAQYF. The CDR3, as DNA: TGTGCCAGCAGTTCGGTGCTAGCGATTCAAGAGGCCCAGTACTTC. The chain couples TRBV28 to TRBJ2-5; tentative D call: TRBD2 (6 bases). The CDR3 is made up of 15 amino acids. The germline gives CDR1 MDHEN, CDR2 SYDVKM.

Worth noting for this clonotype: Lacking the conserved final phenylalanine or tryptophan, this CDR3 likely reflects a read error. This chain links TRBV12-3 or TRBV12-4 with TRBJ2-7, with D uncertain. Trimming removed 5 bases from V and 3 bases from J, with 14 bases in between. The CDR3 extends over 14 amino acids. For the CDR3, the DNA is TGTGCCAGCAGTCTACACGGTTACTACTACGAGCAGTACCTC. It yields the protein CASSLHGYYYEQYL.

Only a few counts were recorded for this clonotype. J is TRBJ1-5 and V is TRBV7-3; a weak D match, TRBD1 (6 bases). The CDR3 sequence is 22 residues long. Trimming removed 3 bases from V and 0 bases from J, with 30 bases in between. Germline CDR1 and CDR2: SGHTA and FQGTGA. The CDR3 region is CASSFGSVRDEPRGYSNQPQHF. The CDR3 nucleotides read TGTGCCAGCAGCTTCGGTTCAGTTCGGGACGAACCCAGGGGATATAGCAATCAGCCCCAGCATTTT. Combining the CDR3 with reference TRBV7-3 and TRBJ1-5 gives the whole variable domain GAGVSQTPSNKVTEKGKYVELRCDPISGHTALYWYRQSLGQGPEFLIYFQGTGAADDSGLPNDRFFAVRPEGSVSTLKIQRTERGDSAVYLCASSFGSVRDEPRGYSNQPQHFGDGTRLSIL.

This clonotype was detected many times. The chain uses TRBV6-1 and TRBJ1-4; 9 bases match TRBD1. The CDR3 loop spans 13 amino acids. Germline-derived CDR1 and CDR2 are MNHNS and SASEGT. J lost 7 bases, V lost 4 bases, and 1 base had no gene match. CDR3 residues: CASSGTGVEKLFF. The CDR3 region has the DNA TGTGCCAGCAGTGGGACAGGGGTTGAAAAACTGTTTTTT.